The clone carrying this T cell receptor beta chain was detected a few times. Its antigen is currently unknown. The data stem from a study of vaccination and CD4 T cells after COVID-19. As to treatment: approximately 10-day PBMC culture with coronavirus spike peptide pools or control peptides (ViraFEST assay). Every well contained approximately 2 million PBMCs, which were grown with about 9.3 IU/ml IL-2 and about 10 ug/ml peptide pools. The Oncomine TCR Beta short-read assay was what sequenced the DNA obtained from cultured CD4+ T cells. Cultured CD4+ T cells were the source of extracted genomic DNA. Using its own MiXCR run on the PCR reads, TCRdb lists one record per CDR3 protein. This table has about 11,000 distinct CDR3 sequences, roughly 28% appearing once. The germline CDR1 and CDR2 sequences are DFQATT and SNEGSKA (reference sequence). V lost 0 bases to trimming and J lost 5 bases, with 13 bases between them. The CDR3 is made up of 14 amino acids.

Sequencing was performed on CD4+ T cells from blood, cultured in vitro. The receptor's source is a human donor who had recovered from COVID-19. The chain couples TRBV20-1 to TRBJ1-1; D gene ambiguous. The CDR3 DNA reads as TGCAGTGCTAGAGAGTACGGGTTGGGGACTGAAGCTTTCTTT. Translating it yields CSAREYGLGTEAFF.